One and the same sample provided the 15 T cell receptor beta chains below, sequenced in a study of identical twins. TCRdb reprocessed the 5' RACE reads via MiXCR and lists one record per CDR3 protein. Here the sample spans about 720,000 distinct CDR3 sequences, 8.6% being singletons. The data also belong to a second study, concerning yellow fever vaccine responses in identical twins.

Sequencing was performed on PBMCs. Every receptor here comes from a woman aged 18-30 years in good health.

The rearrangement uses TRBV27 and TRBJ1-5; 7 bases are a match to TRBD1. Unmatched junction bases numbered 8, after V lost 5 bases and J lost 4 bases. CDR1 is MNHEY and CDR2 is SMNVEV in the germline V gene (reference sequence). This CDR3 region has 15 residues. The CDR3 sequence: CASSPLDRLNQPQHF. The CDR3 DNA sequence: TGTGCCAGCAGTCCGCTGGACAGGCTAAATCAGCCCCAGCATTTT.

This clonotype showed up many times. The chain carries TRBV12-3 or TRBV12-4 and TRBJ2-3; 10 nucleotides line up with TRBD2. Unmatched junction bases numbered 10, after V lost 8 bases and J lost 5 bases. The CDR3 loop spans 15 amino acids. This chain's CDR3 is CASSPLSGGVDTQYF. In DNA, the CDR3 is TGTGCCAGCTCCCCCCTCAGCGGGGGGGTAGATACGCAGTATTTT.

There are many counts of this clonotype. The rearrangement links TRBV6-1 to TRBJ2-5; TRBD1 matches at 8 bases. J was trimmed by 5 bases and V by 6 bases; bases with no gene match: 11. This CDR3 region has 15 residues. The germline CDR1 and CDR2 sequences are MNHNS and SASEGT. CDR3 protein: CASSPMGQVLETQYF. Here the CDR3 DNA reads TGTGCCAGCAGCCCCATGGGACAGGTTTTGGAGACCCAGTACTTC.

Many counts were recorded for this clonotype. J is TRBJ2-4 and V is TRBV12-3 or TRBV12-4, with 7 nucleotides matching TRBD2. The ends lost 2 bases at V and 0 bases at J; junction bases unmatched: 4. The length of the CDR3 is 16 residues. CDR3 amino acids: CASSLSSSGAKNIQYF. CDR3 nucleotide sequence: TGTGCCAGCAGTTTATCGTCTAGCGGAGCCAAAAACATTCAGTACTTC.

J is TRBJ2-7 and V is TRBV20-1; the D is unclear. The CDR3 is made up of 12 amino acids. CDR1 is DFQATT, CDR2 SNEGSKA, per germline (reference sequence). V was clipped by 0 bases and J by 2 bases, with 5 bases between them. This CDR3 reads CSARDNAYEQYF. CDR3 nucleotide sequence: TGCAGTGCTAGAGATAACGCCTACGAGCAGTACTTC.

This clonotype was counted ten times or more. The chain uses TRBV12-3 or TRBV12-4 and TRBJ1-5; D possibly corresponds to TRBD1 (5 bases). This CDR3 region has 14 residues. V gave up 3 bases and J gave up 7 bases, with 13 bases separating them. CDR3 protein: CASSLIGGGQPQHF. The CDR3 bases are TGTGCCAGCAGTTTGATCGGGGGGGGACAGCCCCAGCATTTT.

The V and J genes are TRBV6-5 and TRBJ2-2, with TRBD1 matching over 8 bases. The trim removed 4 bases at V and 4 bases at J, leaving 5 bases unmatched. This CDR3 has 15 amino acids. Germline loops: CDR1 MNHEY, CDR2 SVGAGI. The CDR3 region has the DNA TGTGCCAGCAGTTGGCAGGGGGCCCCCACCGGGGAGCTGTTTTTT. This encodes CASSWQGAPTGELFF.

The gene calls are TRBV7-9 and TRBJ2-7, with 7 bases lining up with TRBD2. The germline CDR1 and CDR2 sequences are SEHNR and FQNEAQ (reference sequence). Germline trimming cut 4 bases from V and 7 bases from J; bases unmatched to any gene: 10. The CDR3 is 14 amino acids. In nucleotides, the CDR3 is TGTGCCAGCAGCTCCCAGCGGGGAGTCCAGGAGCAGTACTTC. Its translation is CASSSQRGVQEQYF.

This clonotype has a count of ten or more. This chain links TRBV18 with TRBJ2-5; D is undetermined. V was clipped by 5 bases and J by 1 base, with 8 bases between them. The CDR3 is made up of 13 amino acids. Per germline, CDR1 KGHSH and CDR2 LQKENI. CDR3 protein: CASSEISQETQYF. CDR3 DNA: TGTGCCAGCTCAGAGATTTCCCAAGAGACCCAGTACTTC.

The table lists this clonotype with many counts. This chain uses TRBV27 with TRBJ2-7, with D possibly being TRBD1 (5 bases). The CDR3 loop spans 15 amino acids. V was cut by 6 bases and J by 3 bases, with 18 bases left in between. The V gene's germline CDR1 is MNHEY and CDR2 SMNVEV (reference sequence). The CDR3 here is CASSFRFRVFYEQYF. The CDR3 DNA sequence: TGTGCCAGCAGCTTCAGATTCAGGGTATTCTACGAGCAGTACTTC.

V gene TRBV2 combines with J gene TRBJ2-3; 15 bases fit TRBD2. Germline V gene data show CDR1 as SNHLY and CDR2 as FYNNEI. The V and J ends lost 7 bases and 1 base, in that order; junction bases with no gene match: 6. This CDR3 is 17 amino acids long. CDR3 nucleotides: TGTGCCAGCATAGGACTAGCGGGAGGGCCTGGCACAGATACGCAGTATTTT. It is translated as CASIGLAGGPGTDTQYF. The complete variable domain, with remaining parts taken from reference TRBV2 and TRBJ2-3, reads EPEVTQTPSHQVTQMGQEVILRCVPISNHLYFYWYRQILGQKVEFLVSFYNNEISEKSEIFDDQFSVERPDGSNFTLKIRSTKLEDSAMYFCASIGLAGGPGTDTQYFGPGTRLTVL.

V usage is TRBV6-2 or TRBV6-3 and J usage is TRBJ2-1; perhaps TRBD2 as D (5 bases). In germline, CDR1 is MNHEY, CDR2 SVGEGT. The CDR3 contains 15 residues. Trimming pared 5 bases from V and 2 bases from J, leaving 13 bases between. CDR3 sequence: CASSTGETPYNEQFF. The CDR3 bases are TGTGCCAGCAGTACCGGGGAGACCCCCTACAATGAGCAGTTCTTC.

CDR3 bases: TGTGCCATCAGTGAGTCGAGTGGTAGCGGGGGCCCCCGATCCCAGAGGACCGGGGAGCTGTTTTTT. As protein: CAISESSGSGGPRSQRTGELFF. The rearrangement joins TRBV10-3 to TRBJ2-2, with 9 bases lining up with TRBD2. The CDR3 sequence is 22 residues long. J was trimmed by 5 bases and V by 0 bases; bases with no gene match: 22. Per germline, CDR1 ENHRY and CDR2 SYGVKD.

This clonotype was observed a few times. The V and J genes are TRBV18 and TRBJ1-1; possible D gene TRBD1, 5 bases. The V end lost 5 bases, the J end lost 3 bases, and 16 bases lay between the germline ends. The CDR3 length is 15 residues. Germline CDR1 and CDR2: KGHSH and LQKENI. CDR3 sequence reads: CASSSTQGGYTEAFF. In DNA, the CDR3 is TGTGCCAGCTCATCTACGCAGGGAGGGTACACTGAAGCTTTCTTT.

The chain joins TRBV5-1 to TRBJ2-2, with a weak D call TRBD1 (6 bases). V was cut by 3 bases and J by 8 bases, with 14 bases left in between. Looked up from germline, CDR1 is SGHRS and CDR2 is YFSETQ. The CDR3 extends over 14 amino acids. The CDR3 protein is CASSYGQTLGELFF. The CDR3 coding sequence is TGCGCCAGCAGCTACGGACAGACCTTGGGGGAGCTGTTTTTT.